This TCR beta chain is drawn from a study of T cells in Graves' hyperthyroidism and ophthalmopathy. Study details: Initial diagnosis, before any treatment, was when peripheral blood was collected. The study, taken as a whole, reports: Median prediction lead before ophthalmopathy onset was 6.5 months with the model.

The CDR3 consists of 15 residues. Deletions cut 3 bases from V and 6 bases from J, with 17 bases between. Germline V gives CDR1 SEHNR, CDR2 FQNEAQ (reference sequence). Note on this clonotype: Its antigen is not known.

It was RNA transcripts that yielded the amplified TCR beta CDR3 regions. When the TCR CDR3 underwent first-round RT-PCR, the HTBI primer set was used. TCRdb ran MiXCR on the multiplex PCR reads and lists one entry per CDR3 protein. The sample has around 720,000 distinct CDR3 sequences, under 45% seen once. Hyperthyroidism of Graves' type that showed no ophthalmopathy progression within 18 months was stable. Uncontrolled infection, other autoimmune disease, pregnancy or lactation excluded patients. Input material: blood. This rearrangement joins TRBV7-9 to TRBJ1-1; D is undetermined. The clonotype comes from a woman in her forties with Graves' hyperthyroidism. In nucleotides, the CDR3 is TGTGCCAGCAGCTTCTTGCCAAATTCATTCGCTGAAGCTTTCTTT. Its protein is CASSFLPNSFAEAFF.